This T cell receptor (beta chain) was sequenced for a study of blood T cell repertoires in COVID-19. There are 15 residues in the CDR3. CDR1 SGHTA and CDR2 FQGNSA come from the germline V gene. Trimming cost V 3 bases and J 7 bases; bases outside gene matches: 6. Generated by immunoSEQ multiplex PCR, the TCRdb table keeps only in-frame clones and is missing some. The sample contains fewer than 350,000 clones, approximately 86% of which appear only once. The chain carries TRBV7-2 and TRBJ1-6; 7 bases are shared with TRBD1. The TCR was taken from a woman between 45 and 65 years old with active or convalescent COVID-19. The sequenced material came from peripheral blood. In DNA form, the CDR3 reads TGTGCCAGCAGCTTCATCGGGACAGAAAATTCACCCCTCCACTTT. Residues: CASSFIGTENSPLHF.